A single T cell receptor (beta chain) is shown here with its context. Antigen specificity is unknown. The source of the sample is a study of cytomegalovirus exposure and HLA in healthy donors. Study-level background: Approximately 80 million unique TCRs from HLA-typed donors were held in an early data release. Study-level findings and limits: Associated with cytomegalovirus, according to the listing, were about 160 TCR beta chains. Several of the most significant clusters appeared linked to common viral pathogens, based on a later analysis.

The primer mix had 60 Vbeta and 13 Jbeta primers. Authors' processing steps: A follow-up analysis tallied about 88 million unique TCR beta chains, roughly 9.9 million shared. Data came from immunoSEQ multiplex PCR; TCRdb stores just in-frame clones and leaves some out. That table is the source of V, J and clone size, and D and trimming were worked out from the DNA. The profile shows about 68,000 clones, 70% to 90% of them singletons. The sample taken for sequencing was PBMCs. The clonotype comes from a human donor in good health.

CDR3 nucleotide sequence: TGCGCCAGCAGTCAATGCACAGACGGGGGGGAGACCCAGTACTTC. Residues: CASSQCTDGGETQYF. This chain uses TRBV23-1 with TRBJ2-5, with TRBD2 identical over 7 bases. TRBV23-1 is labeled an ORF, and its function is uncertain. CDR3 length equals 15 residues. V gave up 1 base and J gave up 5 bases; unmatched junction bases: 7.